Shown below are 2 T cell receptor beta chains from a single sample sequenced in a study of cytomegalovirus exposure and HLA in healthy donors. PCR used 60 Vbeta primers and 13 Jbeta primers. Produced via immunoSEQ multiplex PCR; TCRdb's table is partial and in-frame only. The sample yields around 170,000 clones, over 80% seen once. The source material was PBMCs. The receptors originated from a woman aged 18-29 years in good health and CMV-seronegative.

The chain combines TRBV28 with TRBJ2-7; D may be TRBD1 (5 bases). Germline V gives CDR1 MDHEN, CDR2 SYDVKM. This CDR3 spans 12 amino acids. V was cut by 7 bases and J by 5 bases, with 12 bases left in between. CDR3 sequence: CASKGLEDEQYF. The CDR3 nucleotides are TGTGCCAGCAAGGGGCTCGAGGACGAGCAGTACTTC.

The gene calls are TRBV30 and TRBJ2-2, with 7 bases lining up with TRBD1. Germline CDR1 is GTSNPN and CDR2 is SVGIG (reference sequence). There are 16 residues in the CDR3. V lost 7 bases, J lost 4 bases, and 15 bases stayed unmatched. CDR3 sequence reads: CASTGTVKIFTGELFF. DNA of the CDR3: TGTGCCTCCACCGGGACAGTGAAAATCTTCACCGGGGAGCTGTTTTTT.